A single T cell receptor beta chain is shown here with its context. Its antigen remains unidentified. The sample belongs to a study of graft-versus-host responses after intestinal transplantation. Some clones are missing from TCRdb's copy, which holds only in-frame ones; the method was immunoSEQ multiplex PCR. The sample has roughly 100,000 clones, roughly 93% seen once. Study results and caveats: Recipient bone marrow held GvH clones, some seen earlier in ileum or blood. There was an association between peak levels of circulating GvH clones and early post-transplant HvG declines.

Trimming removed 6 bases from V and 3 bases from J; junction bases left unmatched: 9. Germline values: CDR1 SGHTA, CDR2 FQGNSA. The CDR3 runs to 15 residues. The material was unstimulated CD8+ T cells sorted from spleen or lymph node cells, obtained before intestinal transplant. This chain connects TRBV7-2 to TRBJ2-7, with TRBD2 matching 9 bases. The TCR was taken from a human donor who received an intestinal transplant. For the CDR3, the DNA is TGTGCCAGCAGTACTGCGGGGGGGACCTACTACGAGCAGTACTTC. It specifies CASSTAGGTYYEQYF.